Listed below are T cell receptor beta chains from one sample, sequenced in a study of CD8+ T cells in alopecia areata. Assay: immunoSEQ multiplex PCR; the TCRdb copy retains only in-frame clones and omits some. The table shows 150,000 to 200,000 clones, with around 64% occurring only once. The sequencing here drew on CD4+ T cells sorted from blood, taken between weeks 49 and 50, from a patient treated with tofacitinib. The source of these receptors is a human donor with alopecia areata. CDR3s leave out the opening cysteine and the closing phenylalanine or tryptophan. Clone size is not always given. Where it is, it says once, few, many or a class for expanded clones.

j_call: TRBJ2-5
clone_size: .
v_call: TRBV2
cdr3_aa: ASSERAYQETQY

j_call: TRBJ2-1
clone_size: .
v_call: TRBV20-1
cdr3_aa: SAHNNEQF

j_call: TRBJ2-1
clone_size: .
v_call: TRBV2
cdr3_aa: APGGQGPHEQF

j_call: TRBJ1-2
clone_size: few
v_call: TRBV19
cdr3_aa: ASSMGEVLYGYT

j_call: TRBJ2-1
clone_size: .
v_call: TRBV30
cdr3_aa: AWRGAYHNEQF

j_call: TRBJ1-1
clone_size: many
v_call: TRBV29-1
cdr3_aa: SARQGLNFNTEAF

j_call: TRBJ2-3
clone_size: .
v_call: TRBV4-3
cdr3_aa: ASSQDPAFTDTQY

j_call: TRBJ2-3
clone_size: many
v_call: TRBV7-2
cdr3_aa: ASSTQFGYGQY

j_call: TRBJ1-6
clone_size: .
v_call: TRBV5-6
cdr3_aa: ASRSGPRNSPLH

j_call: TRBJ2-3
clone_size: .
v_call: TRBV15
cdr3_aa: ATSRASTRNTDTQY

j_call: TRBJ2-1
clone_size: .
v_call: TRBV29-1
cdr3_aa: SAAAVRNEQF

j_call: TRBJ1-5
clone_size: .
v_call: TRBV4-3
cdr3_aa: ASSQESTGRNQPQH

j_call: TRBJ2-5
clone_size: .
v_call: TRBV7-7
cdr3_aa: ASSFRQGAGETQY

j_call: TRBJ2-4
clone_size: .
v_call: TRBV2
cdr3_aa: ASSDSRGKNIQY

j_call: TRBJ2-6
clone_size: once
v_call: TRBV9
cdr3_aa: ASSPSLLGTAGSGANVLT

j_call: TRBJ2-7
clone_size: few
v_call: TRBV2
cdr3_aa: ASSEVRGGAYEQY

j_call: TRBJ1-1
clone_size: .
v_call: TRBV20-1
cdr3_aa: SALQTTEAF